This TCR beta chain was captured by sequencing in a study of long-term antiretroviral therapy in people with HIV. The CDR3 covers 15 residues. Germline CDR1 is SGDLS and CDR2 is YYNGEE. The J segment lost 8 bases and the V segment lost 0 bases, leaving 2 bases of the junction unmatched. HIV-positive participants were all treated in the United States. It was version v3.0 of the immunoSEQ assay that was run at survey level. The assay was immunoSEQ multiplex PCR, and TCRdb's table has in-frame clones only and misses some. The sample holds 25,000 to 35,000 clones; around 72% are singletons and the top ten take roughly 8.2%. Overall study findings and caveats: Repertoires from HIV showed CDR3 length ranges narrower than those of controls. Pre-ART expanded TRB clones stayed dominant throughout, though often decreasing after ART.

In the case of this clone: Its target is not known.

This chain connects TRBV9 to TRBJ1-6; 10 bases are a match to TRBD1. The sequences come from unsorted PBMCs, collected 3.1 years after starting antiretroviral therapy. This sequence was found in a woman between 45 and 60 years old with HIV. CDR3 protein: CASSVDGTGDSPLHF. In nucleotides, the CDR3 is TGTGCCAGCAGCGTAGACGGGACAGGGGATTCACCCCTCCACTTT.